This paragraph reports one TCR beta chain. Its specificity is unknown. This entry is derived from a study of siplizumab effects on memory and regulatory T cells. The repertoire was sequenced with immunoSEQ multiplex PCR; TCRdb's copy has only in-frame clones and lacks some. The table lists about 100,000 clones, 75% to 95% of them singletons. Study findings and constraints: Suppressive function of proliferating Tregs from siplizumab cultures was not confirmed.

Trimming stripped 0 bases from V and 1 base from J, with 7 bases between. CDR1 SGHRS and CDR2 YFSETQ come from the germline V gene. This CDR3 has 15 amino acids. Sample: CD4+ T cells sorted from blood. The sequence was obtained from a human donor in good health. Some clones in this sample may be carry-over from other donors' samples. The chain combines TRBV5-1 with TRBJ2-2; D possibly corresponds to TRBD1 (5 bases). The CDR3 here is CASSLVQGNTGELFF. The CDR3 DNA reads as TGCGCCAGCAGCTTGGTCCAGGGGAACACCGGGGAGCTGTTTTTT.